This T cell receptor beta chain was found in a study of blood T cell repertoires in COVID-19. Overall study context: Samples came from the United States, Italy and Spain, spanning acute and convalescent COVID-19. Sample material is recorded as cDNA or gDNA derived from T cells, B-cell-depleted T cells, or PBMCs.

Generated by immunoSEQ multiplex PCR, the TCRdb table keeps only in-frame clones and is missing some. This sample has a few hundred thousand clones; approximately 84% occur once, and the top ten carry 1.5% to 2%. Per the germline V gene, CDR1 is SEHNR and CDR2 is FQNEAQ (reference sequence). The CDR3 covers 17 residues. The junction had 8 bases not matched to a gene; V was cut back by 5 bases and J by 5 bases. This sequence joins TRBV7-9 and TRBJ2-1; 14 bases line up with TRBD2. The sample comprised peripheral blood. This clonotype was obtained from a man in his forties or fifties with active or convalescent COVID-19. The CDR3 is CASSIGTSGRGHNEQFF. In DNA form, the CDR3 reads TGTGCCAGCAGCATTGGGACTAGCGGGAGAGGGCACAATGAGCAGTTCTTC. Full variable domain (remainder filled in from reference TRBV7-9 and TRBJ2-1): DTGVSQNPRHKITKRGQNVTFRCDPISEHNRLYWYRQTLGQGPEFLTYFQNEAQLEKSRLLSDRFSAERPKGSFSTLEIQRTEQGDSAMYLCASSIGTSGRGHNEQFFGPGTRLTVL.